This T cell receptor (beta chain) was sequenced in a study of cytomegalovirus exposure and HLA in healthy donors. Study-level background: Roughly 170 million T cells yielded 100 million or so unique TCR beta sequences in earlier analysis. Study-wide results and limits: Presence/absence analyses assumed roughly uniform sequencing depth across donors. Later findings reportedly placed an Asian-associated ancestry cluster below the 666-donor mean for N-insertions.

The CDR3 has 16 amino acids. Trimming left V 3 bases short and J 0 bases short, with 14 bases between. The V gene's germline CDR1 is MDHEN and CDR2 SYDVKM. Regarding this clone: The target antigen is unknown.

PCR employed 60 Vbeta and 13 Jbeta primers. TCRdb keeps only in-frame clones here, not all; method: immunoSEQ multiplex PCR. Found here are 160,000 or so clones, approximately 88% of them singletons; the top ten hold about 1.4%. The TCR sequence derives from a woman aged 18-29 years in good health and CMV-seronegative. Sequenced: PBMCs. The chain employs TRBV28 and TRBJ1-2; D is possibly TRBD1 (6 bases). The CDR3 DNA sequence: TGTGCCAGCAGTTTTTCACCCACAGGGACTAACTATGGCTACACCTTC. Its protein product is CASSFSPTGTNYGYTF.